This T cell receptor beta chain was captured in a study of shared clonotypes between healthy human individuals. All participating donors were Caucasian adults from Nashville, Tennessee. The authors sequenced unsorted PBMC DNA on ten immunoSEQ deep assay plates. Per the study methods: Junction-only sequences without quality scores came from ImmunoSEQ, so filtering differed. Profiled with immunoSEQ multiplex PCR; TCRdb holds only in-frame clones, not every one. That table is the source of V, J and clone size, and D and trimming were worked out from the DNA. The sample has fewer than 700,000 clones; around 78% are singletons. The TCR was taken from a woman aged 40 to 50 in good health. Some clones in this sample may be carry-over from other donors' samples. Sequenced sample: PBMCs.

The DNA for the CDR3 is TGTGCCAGCAGCGTAGTTGGCGGGCCTCGCACAGATACGCAGTATTTT. Encoded protein: CASSVVGGPRTDTQYF. The J gene is TRBJ2-3, the V gene TRBV9; D is perhaps TRBD2 (5 bases). V was cut by 0 bases and J by 1 base, with 12 bases left in between. The CDR3 has 16 amino acids. CDR1 and CDR2 (germline): SGDLS, YYNGEE.